The clone carrying this T cell receptor (beta chain) appeared a few times. This specimen comes from a study of T cell repertoires in cytomegalovirus infection. MiXCR was run by TCRdb on the reads, yielding one entry per CDR3 protein. The repertoire holds 200,000 or so distinct CDR3 sequences, with approximately 30% as singletons. Source material: PBMCs. This receptor was identified in a human donor in good health (CMV status not recorded). Some clones in this sample may be carry-over from other donors' samples.

The DNA for the CDR3 is TGTGCCAGCAGCTTAGCCCGACAAGAGTGGAAAGGCTACACCTTC. It yields the protein CASSLARQEWKGYTF. V is TRBV7-2 and J is TRBJ1-2; D uncertain. The V end was cut by 0 bases, the J end by 8 bases, with 16 bases between. CDR1 SGHTA and CDR2 FQGNSA come from the germline V gene. This CDR3 has 15 residues.